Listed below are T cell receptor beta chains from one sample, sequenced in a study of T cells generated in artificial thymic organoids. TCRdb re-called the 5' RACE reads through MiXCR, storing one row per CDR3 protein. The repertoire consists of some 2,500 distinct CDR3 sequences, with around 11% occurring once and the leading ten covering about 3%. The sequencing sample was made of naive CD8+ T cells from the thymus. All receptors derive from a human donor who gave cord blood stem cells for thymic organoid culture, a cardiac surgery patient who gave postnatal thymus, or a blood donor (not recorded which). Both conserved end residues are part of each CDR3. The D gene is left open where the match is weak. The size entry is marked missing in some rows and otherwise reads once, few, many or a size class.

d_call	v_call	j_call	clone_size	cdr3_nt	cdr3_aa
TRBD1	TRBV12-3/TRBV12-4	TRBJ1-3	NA	TGTGCCAGCAGTTTTACAGGGGGCTTGGACACCATATATTTT	CASSFTGGLDTIYF
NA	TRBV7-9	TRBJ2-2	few	TGTGCCAGCAGTCGGTGGGGCCACACCGGGGAGCTGTTTTTT	CASSRWGHTGELFF
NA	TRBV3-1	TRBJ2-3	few	TGTGCCAGCAGCCAAGTTTACGGCGGGGCCAGCACAGATACGCAGTATTTT	CASSQVYGGASTDTQYF
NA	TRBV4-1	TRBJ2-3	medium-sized	TGCGCCAGCAGCCAAGATCGGTGGGTGGGAACCGGTACGCAGTATTTT	CASSQDRWVGTGTQYF
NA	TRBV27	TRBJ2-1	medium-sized	TGTGCCAGCAGTTTCGTCCCGACAGGCCGGGAGTTCTTC	CASSFVPTGREFF
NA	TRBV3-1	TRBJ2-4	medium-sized	TGTGCCAGCAGCCCTCTTTGGAAATCCAAAAACATTCAGTACTTC	CASSPLWKSKNIQYF
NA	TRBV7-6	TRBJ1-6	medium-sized	TGTGCCAGCAGCTTATGGGAGAATTCACCCCTCCACTTT	CASSLWENSPLHF
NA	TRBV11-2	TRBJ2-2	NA	TGTGCCAGCAGCTTAGGGCGGCTCGGGACCGGGGAGCTGTTTTTT	CASSLGRLGTGELFF
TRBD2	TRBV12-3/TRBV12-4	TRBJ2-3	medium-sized	TGTGCCAGCAAGCAAGCGGGGGCCGTCCCTAGCACAGATACGCAGTATTTT	CASKQAGAVPSTDTQYF
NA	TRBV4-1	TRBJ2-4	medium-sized	TGCGCCAGCAGCCGCCAAGAGGCAGGGATTGTCGAAAACATTCAGTACTTC	CASSRQEAGIVENIQYF
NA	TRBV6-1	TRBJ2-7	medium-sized	TGTGCCAGCAGTGACGGAGAGTTTTACGAGCAGTACTTC	CASSDGEFYEQYF
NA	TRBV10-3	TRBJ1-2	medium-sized	TGTGCCATCAGTGAGTCGTCGGGATCCCCCTATGGCTACACCTTC	CAISESSGSPYGYTF
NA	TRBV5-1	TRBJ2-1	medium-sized	TGCGCCAGCAGCTTGAGGCTAGCGAAGGATGAGCAGTTCTTC	CASSLRLAKDEQFF
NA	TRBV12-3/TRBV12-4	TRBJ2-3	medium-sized	TGTGCCAGCAGTTTTTCTCCGGGAGAGGGCACAGATACGCAGTATTTT	CASSFSPGEGTDTQYF
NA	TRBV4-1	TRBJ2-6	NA	TGCGCCAGCAGAGGCTGGAGCTCTGGGGCCAACGTCCTGACTTTC	CASRGWSSGANVLTF
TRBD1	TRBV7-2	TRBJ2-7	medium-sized	TGTGCCAGCAGCTTAATGGGGACAGCTCTTTACGAGCAGTACTTC	CASSLMGTALYEQYF
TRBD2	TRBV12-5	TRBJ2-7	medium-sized	TGTGCTAGTGGTTTGGACTTGACTAGCGGAGCACCCTACGAGCAGTACTTC	CASGLDLTSGAPYEQYF
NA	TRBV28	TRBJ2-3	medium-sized	TGTGCCAGCAGTTTGGGGGGGGACAGACGCACAGATACGCAGTATTTT	CASSLGGDRRTDTQYF
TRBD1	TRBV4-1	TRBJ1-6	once	TGCGCCAGCAGCCAAGATGGATTGGGACAGGGGTCTAATTCACCCCACCACTTT	CASSQDGLGQGSNSPHHF
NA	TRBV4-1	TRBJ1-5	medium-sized	TGCGCCAGCAGCCAAGTCCGGGGGAGAAATCAGCCCCAGCATTTT	CASSQVRGRNQPQHF
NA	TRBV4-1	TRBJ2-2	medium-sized	TGCGCCAGCAGCCTGAGGGGGGTTCTCACCGGGGAGCTGTTTTTT	CASSLRGVLTGELFF
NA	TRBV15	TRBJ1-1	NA	TGTGCCACCAGCCGATACCTTGGAGTGATAGCTTTCTTC	CATSRYLGVIAFF
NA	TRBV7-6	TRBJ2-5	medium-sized	TGTGCCAGCAGCTTTTTGGGCATAGGGAGTGAGACCCAGTACTTC	CASSFLGIGSETQYF
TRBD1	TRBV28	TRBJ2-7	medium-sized	TGTGCCAGCAGTTTGACAGGGACCTCCTACGAGCAGTACTTC	CASSLTGTSYEQYF
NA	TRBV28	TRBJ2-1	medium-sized	TGTGCCAGCAGTTTATACCCCCTCACTAGGGGGTTGGTGGGTGAGCAGTTCTTC	CASSLYPLTRGLVGEQFF
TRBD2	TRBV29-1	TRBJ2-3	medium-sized	TGCAGCGTTGAGGGGGCCGGGACTAGCGGGACAGATACGCAGTATTTT	CSVEGAGTSGTDTQYF
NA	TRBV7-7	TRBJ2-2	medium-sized	TGTGCTAGCAGCTTAGAGGGGGGGCCGTTCACCGGGGAGCTGTTTTTT	CASSLEGGPFTGELFF
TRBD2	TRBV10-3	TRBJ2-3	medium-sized	TGTGCCATCAGTGGCCGGACTAGCGGGACAGATACGCAGTATTTT	CAISGRTSGTDTQYF
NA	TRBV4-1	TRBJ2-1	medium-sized	TGCGCCAGCAGCCGAGGACGCCCCAGCTCCTACAATGAGCAGTTCTTC	CASSRGRPSSYNEQFF
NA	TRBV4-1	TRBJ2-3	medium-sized	TGCGCCAGCAGCCAAGACCCCTCCGGGCAGCGCCATAGCACAGATACGCAGTATTTT	CASSQDPSGQRHSTDTQYF
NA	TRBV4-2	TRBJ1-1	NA	TGTGCCAGCAGCCAAGAGCGAGGGGCCCCTGAAGCTTTCTTT	CASSQERGAPEAFF
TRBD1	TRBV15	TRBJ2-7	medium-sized	TGTGCCACCAGCAGAGATTCTAGGGGACAGGGTTCTTACGAGCAGTACTTC	CATSRDSRGQGSYEQYF
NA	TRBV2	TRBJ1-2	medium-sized	TGTGCCAGCAATGGGGTTGGCTACACCTTC	CASNGVGYTF
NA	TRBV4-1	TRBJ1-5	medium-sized	TGCGCCAGCAGCCGCCTCCCCCTGCCAGGGAATCAGCCCCAGCATTTT	CASSRLPLPGNQPQHF
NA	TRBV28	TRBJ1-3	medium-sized	TGTGCCAGCAGTACACGCCGGGACGAAGTACAGGGTGGTTATGTCTTATACTCTGGAAACACCATATATTTT	CASSTRRDEVQGGYVLYSGNTIYF
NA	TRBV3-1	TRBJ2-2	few	TGTGCCAGCAGCCAAGACGTCAACACCGGGGAGCTGTTTTTT	CASSQDVNTGELFF
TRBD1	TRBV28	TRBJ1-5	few	TGTGCCAGCAGTCCCCGCAAGGGGGCTGGTCAGCCCCAGCATTTT	CASSPRKGAGQPQHF
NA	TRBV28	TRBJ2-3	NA	TGTGCCAGCAGTCCCACGGGGTACACCTACGAGCAGTATTTT	CASSPTGYTYEQYF
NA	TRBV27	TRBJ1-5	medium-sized	TGTGCCAGCAGTCACGGGACACCTCAGGAGAGCAATCAGCCCCAGCATTTT	CASSHGTPQESNQPQHF
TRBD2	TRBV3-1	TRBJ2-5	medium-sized	TGTGCCAGCAGGCGCACGGGGCCTAGCGGGAGGAAGGGTGAAGAGACCCAGTACTTC	CASRRTGPSGRKGEETQYF
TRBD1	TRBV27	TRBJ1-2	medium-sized	TGTGCCACAGTGTCCGGGACAGGGGGTCATGGCTACACCTTC	CATVSGTGGHGYTF